Included here is one T cell receptor (beta chain) sequence, with context. Its cognate antigen is unknown. This CDR3 contains 14 residues. Germline lookup yields CDR1 MDHEN and CDR2 SYDVKM. Trimming pared 6 bases from V and 2 bases from J, leaving 10 bases between. These data come from a study of shared clonotypes between healthy human individuals. Study-wide results and limits: Rarefaction demonstrated incomplete sorted-subset sequencing despite large depth.

Donation came from healthy HIV-negative adults that had no recent acute infections or vaccinations. Data came from immunoSEQ multiplex PCR; TCRdb stores just in-frame clones and leaves some out. The sample includes roughly 530,000 clones, about 95% of them seen just once. This rearrangement joins TRBV28 to TRBJ1-4; TRBD1 might be the D (6 bases). The sample was naive CD4+ T cells sorted from blood. Subset here: CD45RA+ positively selected. This clonotype was obtained from a woman aged 25 to 39 in good health. DNA of the CDR3: TGTGCCAGCAGATTGGACAGTACTAATGAAAAACTGTTTTTT. This gives the protein CASRLDSTNEKLFF.